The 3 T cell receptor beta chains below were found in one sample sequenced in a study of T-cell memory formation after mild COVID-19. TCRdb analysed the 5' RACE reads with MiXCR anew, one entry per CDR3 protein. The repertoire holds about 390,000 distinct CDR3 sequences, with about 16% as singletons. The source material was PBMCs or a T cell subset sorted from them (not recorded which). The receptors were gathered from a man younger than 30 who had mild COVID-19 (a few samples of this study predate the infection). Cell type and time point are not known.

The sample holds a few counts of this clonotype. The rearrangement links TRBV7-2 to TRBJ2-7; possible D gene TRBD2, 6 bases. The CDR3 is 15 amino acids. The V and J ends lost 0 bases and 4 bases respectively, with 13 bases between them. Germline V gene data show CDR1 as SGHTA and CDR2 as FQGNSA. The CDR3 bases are TGTGCCAGCAGCTTAGCATTCGGGAGACAGTACGAGCAGTACTTC. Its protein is CASSLAFGRQYEQYF.

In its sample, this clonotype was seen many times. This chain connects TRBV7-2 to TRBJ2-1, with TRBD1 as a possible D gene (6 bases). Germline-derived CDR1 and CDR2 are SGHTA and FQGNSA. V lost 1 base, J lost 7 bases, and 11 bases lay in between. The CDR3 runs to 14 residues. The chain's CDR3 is CASSLERTENEQFF. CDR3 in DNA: TGTGCCAGCAGCTTAGAGAGGACAGAGAATGAGCAGTTCTTC.

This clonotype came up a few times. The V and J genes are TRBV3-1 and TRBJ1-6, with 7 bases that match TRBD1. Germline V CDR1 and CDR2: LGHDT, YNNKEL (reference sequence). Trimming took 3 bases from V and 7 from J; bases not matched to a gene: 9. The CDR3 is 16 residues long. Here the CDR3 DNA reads TGTGCCAGCAGCCATAAGAGGGGACAGCGGAATTCACCCCTCCACTTT. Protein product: CASSHKRGQRNSPLHF.